These 20 T cell receptor beta chains were sequenced from one sample in a study of blood T cell repertoires in COVID-19. Data came from immunoSEQ multiplex PCR; TCRdb stores just in-frame clones and leaves some out. The sample has 350,000 to 450,000 clones, roughly 90% seen once. The sequencing sample was made of peripheral blood. The source of these receptors is a man aged 35-49 years with acute or convalescent COVID-19.

As for this clone: The identical CDR3 is also encoded by other nucleotide sequences in the sample. The genes are TRBV7-2 and TRBJ2-7; D call uncertain. Germline V gene sequence: CDR1 SGHTA, CDR2 FQGNSA. V was pared by 5 bases and J by 1 base, with 3 bases between. The CDR3 consists of 11 residues. CDR3 residues: CASSPSYEQYF. The CDR3 DNA sequence: TGTGCCAGCAGCCCATCCTACGAGCAGTACTTC.

This chain uses TRBV5-6 with TRBJ1-2, with TRBD1 matching 9 bases. CDR3 length: 13 amino acids. Germline V gene data show CDR1 as SGHDT and CDR2 as YYEEEE. V gave up 0 bases and J gave up 8 bases; unmatched junction bases: 2. In DNA form, the CDR3 reads TGTGCCAGCAGCTTGGACAGGGGGCTGGGCTACACCTTC. It specifies CASSLDRGLGYTF.

V gene TRBV5-1 combines with J gene TRBJ1-6, with D possibly matching TRBD1 (6 bases). Germline assignment: CDR1 SGHRS and CDR2 YFSETQ. CDR3 size: 16 residues. V shed 5 bases and J shed 0 bases, with 12 bases lying between them. CDR3 sequence reads: CASSIMDSSYNSPLHF. For the CDR3, the DNA is TGCGCCAGCAGTATTATGGACAGCTCCTATAATTCACCCCTCCACTTT. Variable domain in full (rest from reference TRBV5-1 and TRBJ1-6): KAGVTQTPRYLIKTRGQQVTLSCSPISGHRSVSWYQQTPGQGLQFLFEYFSETQRNKGNFPGRFSGRQFSNSRSEMNVSTLELGDSALYLCASSIMDSSYNSPLHFGNGTRLTVT.

The chain uses TRBV5-6 and TRBJ2-1; 9 nucleotides agree with TRBD2. From germline, CDR1 is SGHDT and CDR2 YYEEEE. The CDR3 covers 15 residues. J was trimmed by 6 bases and V by 1 base; bases with no gene match: 5. Here the CDR3 reads CASSLLGLALNEQFF. In nucleotides, the CDR3 is TGTGCCAGCAGCTTGTTGGGACTAGCCCTCAATGAGCAGTTCTTC.

This clone was counted once. A read error is possible here, since a much larger clone lies one base away. Distinct nucleotide sequences in the sample also encode this CDR3. The gene calls are TRBV3-1 (or the pseudogene TRBV3-2) and TRBJ2-5, with 9 nucleotides matching TRBD1. Germline lookup yields CDR1 LGHDT and CDR2 YNNKEL (reference sequence). The CDR3 has 15 amino acids. After removal of 4 bases from V and 4 bases from J, the junction contained 7 bases not matched to a gene. This CDR3 is CASSLRQGVGETQYF. For the CDR3, the DNA is TGTGCCAGCAGCCTCAGACAGGGGGTCGGAGAGACCCAGTACTTC.

The CDR3 reads CASSDTLAGGNEQFF. CDR3 sequence (DNA): TGTGCCAGCAGTGACACCCTAGCGGGGGGCAATGAGCAGTTCTTC. V gene TRBV6-4 combines with J gene TRBJ2-1, with 11 bases matching TRBD2. V lost 2 bases and J lost 6; bases outside the gene matches: 3. Per germline, CDR1 MRHNA and CDR2 SNTAGT. This CDR3 comprises 15 residues.

CDR3 in amino acids: CASSAGTATEAFF. The CDR3 DNA reads as TGTGCCAGCAGCGCTGGGACAGCCACTGAAGCTTTCTTT. The genes are TRBV9 and TRBJ1-1; TRBD1 agrees at 7 bases. This CDR3 has 13 residues. Looked up from germline, CDR1 is SGDLS and CDR2 is YYNGEE. Trimming removed 3 bases from V and 4 bases from J; junction bases left unmatched: 3.

This chain links TRBV4-1 with TRBJ1-6, with a tentative D call TRBD1 (5 bases). This CDR3 has 17 residues. Between the trimmed V and J ends, which lost 3 bases and 3 bases, there was a span of 15 bases. The germline V gene encodes CDR1 MGHRA and CDR2 YSYEKL. The CDR3 DNA sequence: TGCGCCAGCAGCCACCAATCCCAGGGACTCTATAATTCACCCCTCCACTTT. It yields the protein CASSHQSQGLYNSPLHF.

The chain links TRBV4-3 to TRBJ1-1; tentative D call: TRBD1 (5 bases). The CDR3 sequence is 15 residues long. The germline V gene encodes CDR1 LGHNA and CDR2 YSLEER. The V end was cut by 0 bases, the J end by 4 bases, with 12 bases between. CDR3 protein: CASSQDGVRGTEAFF. The CDR3 region has the DNA TGCGCCAGCAGCCAAGATGGGGTTAGGGGCACTGAAGCTTTCTTT.

The genes are TRBV7-9 and TRBJ2-2, with 12 bases identical to TRBD1. CDR3 length equals 15 residues. J gave up 7 bases and V 6 bases, and 6 bases lay outside the gene matches. Germline loops: CDR1 SEHNR, CDR2 FQNEAQ (reference sequence). The CDR3 reads CASRPGTGGGGELFF. CDR3 DNA: TGTGCCAGCAGGCCCGGGACAGGGGGCGGCGGGGAGCTGTTTTTT.

The V call is TRBV9, the J call TRBJ2-3; 14 nucleotides match TRBD2. Per the germline V gene, CDR1 is SGDLS and CDR2 is YYNGEE. The CDR3 has 17 amino acids. V dropped 3 bases and J dropped 5; count of bases not matched to a gene: 8. CDR3 protein: CASSDPRLAGGIDTQYF. CDR3 nucleotide sequence: TGTGCCAGCAGCGACCCGAGACTAGCGGGGGGGATAGATACGCAGTATTTT.

J is TRBJ1-5 and V is TRBV6-2 or TRBV6-3, with D possibly TRBD1 on 5 matching bases. This CDR3 has 13 amino acids. Germline CDR1 is MNHEY and CDR2 is SVGEGT. V gave up 5 bases and J gave up 3 bases, with 8 bases separating them. The CDR3 loop is CASSQGINQPQHF. Written as DNA, the CDR3 is TGTGCCAGCAGTCAGGGTATCAATCAGCCCCAGCATTTT.

This sequence joins TRBV7-9 and TRBJ2-7; 7 bases line up with TRBD1. Germline V gene sequence: CDR1 SEHNR, CDR2 FQNEAQ (reference sequence). The CDR3 length is 14 residues. The V gene end was trimmed by 5 bases and the J gene end by 3 bases; junction bases not matched to a gene: 7. In nucleotides, the CDR3 is TGTGCCAGCAGCACCCGGGACAGTGACTACGAGCAGTACTTC. It specifies CASSTRDSDYEQYF.

This sequence joins TRBV7-2 and TRBJ2-7; 9 positions match TRBD1. This CDR3 has 15 residues. Germline V CDR1 and CDR2: SGHTA, FQGNSA. V gave up 2 bases and J gave up 5 bases; unmatched junction bases: 7. The CDR3 is CASSLTDRGFDEQYF. The CDR3 DNA sequence: TGTGCCAGCAGCTTAACGGACAGGGGCTTCGACGAGCAGTACTTC.

V and J are TRBV6-1 and TRBJ2-7; 7 nucleotides match TRBD2. Germline values: CDR1 MNHNS, CDR2 SASEGT. Unmatched junction bases numbered 4, after V lost 2 bases and J lost 0 bases. The CDR3 runs to 15 residues. The CDR3 DNA reads TGTGCCAGCAGTGAAAACCGGGAGGTCTCCTACGAGCAGTACTTC. It yields the protein CASSENREVSYEQYF.

The chain recombines TRBV5-1 with TRBJ2-1; D is perhaps TRBD2 (5 bases). V was pared by 0 bases and J by 5 bases, with 24 bases between. The germline V gene encodes CDR1 SGHRS and CDR2 YFSETQ. The CDR3 extends over 19 amino acids. The CDR3 bases are TGCGCCAGCAGCTTGGGTTTTCTCAGTGGGAGACGATGGCACAATGAGCAGTTCTTC. This encodes CASSLGFLSGRRWHNEQFF.

This clone was recorded only once. The chain is built from TRBV28 and TRBJ2-5; 7 nucleotides agree with TRBD2. The germline gives CDR1 MDHEN, CDR2 SYDVKM. V lost 5 bases and J lost 0; bases outside the gene matches: 9. The CDR3 runs to 16 residues. For the CDR3, the DNA is TGTGCCAGCAGTCCGCCTCGCGCGGGGGACCAAGAGACCCAGTACTTC. Amino acid sequence: CASSPPRAGDQETQYF.

The chain joins TRBV24-1 to TRBJ2-5; 7 positions match TRBD1. This CDR3 region has 12 residues. Germline loops: CDR1 KGHDR, CDR2 SFDVKD. V trimming: 9 bases; J trimming: 2 bases; junction bases outside the gene matches: 2. This CDR3 is CATSGQQETQYF. As DNA, the CDR3 is TGTGCCACCTCGGGACAGCAAGAGACCCAGTACTTC.

This sequence joins TRBV2 and TRBJ1-1; D gene unclear. CDR3 length equals 13 residues. V was shortened by 4 bases and J by 3 bases, with 9 bases between the two germline ends. The germline V gene encodes CDR1 SNHLY and CDR2 FYNNEI. As DNA, the CDR3 is TGTGCCAGCAGTGGGAACAGAGACACTGAAGCTTTCTTT. Amino acids: CASSGNRDTEAFF. The full variable domain, its missing parts supplied by reference TRBV2 and TRBJ1-1, is EPEVTQTPSHQVTQMGQEVILRCVPISNHLYFYWYRQILGQKVEFLVSFYNNEISEKSEIFDDQFSVERPDGSNFTLKIRSTKLEDSAMYFCASSGNRDTEAFFGQGTRLTVV.

The chain combines TRBV6-7 with TRBJ2-7, with 14 bases matching TRBD2. TRBV6-7 is an ORF, with its function uncertain. This CDR3 is 21 amino acids long. V trimming: 0 bases; J trimming: 2 bases; junction bases outside the gene matches: 15. As DNA, the CDR3 is TGTGCCAGCAGTTACTCGAGGCCACCGGGACTAGCGGGAGTATGCGCCTACGAGCAGTACTTC. It specifies CASSYSRPPGLAGVCAYEQYF.